This T cell receptor (beta chain) is from a study of control samples from healthy donors and cancer patients. TCRdb's copy holds only in-frame clones and misses some; the assay was immunoSEQ multiplex PCR. This table has around 200,000 clones, about 93% appearing once. Source material: blood. This receptor was taken from a man aged 18 to 29 in good health.

CDR3 residues: CASSLRTGLQYF. DNA of the CDR3: TGTGCCAGCAGTCTACGGACCGGACTACAGTACTTC. The rearrangement joins TRBV2 to TRBJ2-7, with a possible D match to TRBD2 (6 bases). Trimming pared 5 bases from V and 10 bases from J, leaving 15 bases between. This CDR3 contains 12 residues. The germline V gene encodes CDR1 SNHLY and CDR2 FYNNEI.